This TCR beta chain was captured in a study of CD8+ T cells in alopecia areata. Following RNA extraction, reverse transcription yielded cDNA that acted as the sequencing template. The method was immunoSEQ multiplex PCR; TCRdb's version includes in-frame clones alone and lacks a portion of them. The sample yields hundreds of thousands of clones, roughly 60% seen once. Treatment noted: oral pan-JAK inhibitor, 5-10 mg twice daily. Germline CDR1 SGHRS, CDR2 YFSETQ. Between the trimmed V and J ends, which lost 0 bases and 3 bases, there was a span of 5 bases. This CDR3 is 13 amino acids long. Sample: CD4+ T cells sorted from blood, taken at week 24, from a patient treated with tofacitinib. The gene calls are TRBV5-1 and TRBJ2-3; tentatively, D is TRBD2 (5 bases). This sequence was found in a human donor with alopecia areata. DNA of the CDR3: TGCGCCAGCAGCTTGGCGGGGACAGATACGCAGTATTTT. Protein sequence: CASSLAGTDTQYF. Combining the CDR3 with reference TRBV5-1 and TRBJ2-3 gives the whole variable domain KAGVTQTPRYLIKTRGQQVTLSCSPISGHRSVSWYQQTPGQGLQFLFEYFSETQRNKGNFPGRFSGRQFSNSRSEMNVSTLELGDSALYLCASSLAGTDTQYFGPGTRLTVL.